This paragraph covers one TCR beta chain sequence. This sample is drawn from a study of blood T cell repertoires in COVID-19. For the study at large: The United States, Italy and Spain supplied acute and convalescent COVID-19 samples. Sources were T cells, B-cell-depleted T cells, or PBMCs; the material itself was cDNA or gDNA.

In the authors' methods: Amplification of reference gene primers was used by the study to estimate nucleated cell counts. Assay: immunoSEQ multiplex PCR; the TCRdb copy retains only in-frame clones and omits some. V and J calls and clone size come straight from that table; D and trimming were deduced from the DNA. The profile covers some 150,000 clones, with more than 70% appearing a single time and 2.3% taken by the ten largest. The CDR3 loop spans 13 amino acids. CDR1 is LGHDT and CDR2 is YNNKEL in the germline V gene (reference sequence). Trimming stripped 3 bases from V and 4 bases from J, with 8 bases between.

The chain carries TRBV3-1 (or the pseudogene TRBV3-2) and TRBJ2-3, with D hard to call. The sequencing sample was made of peripheral blood. This TCR was sampled from a human donor in a cohort sampled during active COVID-19. In DNA, the CDR3 is TGTGCCAGCAGCCATGTCTTCGCAGATACGCAGTATTTT. Amino acid sequence: CASSHVFADTQYF.